Below, 15 T cell receptor beta chains from the same sample are listed, as sequenced in a study of blood T cells in healthy people across ages. Using a J-beta primer mix together with a sample-barcoded 5' primer, a second PCR was run for about 6 to 11 cycles. TCRdb independently ran MiXCR on the 5' RACE reads; one entry per CDR3 protein. Among approximately 800,000 distinct CDR3 sequences, about 34% were seen once, and the ten largest hold 10% to 15%. Sequenced material: blood. These receptors were taken from a man between 18 and 35 years old in good health.

Points on this clonotype: A read error may explain this, as a much larger clone is one base away. J is TRBJ2-5 and V is TRBV4-3; D is perhaps TRBD2 (6 bases). The CDR3 is 15 amino acids. Germline CDR1 LGHNA, CDR2 YSLEER. CDR3 coding DNA: TGCGCCAACAGCCAAGGGCTACTAGCCGATAGGGGCCAGTACTTC. Its translation: CANSQGLLADRGQYF.

The chain combines TRBV2 with TRBJ2-5, with D perhaps being TRBD1 or TRBD2 (5 bases each). In germline, CDR1 is SNHLY, CDR2 FYNNEI. This CDR3 has 10 amino acids. Between the trimmed V and J ends, which lost 8 bases and 8 bases, there was a span of 9 bases. The CDR3 is CASGGRTQYF. The CDR3 DNA sequence: TGTGCCAGCGGGGGTCGTACCCAGTACTTC. The full variable domain, its missing parts supplied by reference TRBV2 and TRBJ2-5, is EPEVTQTPSHQVTQMGQEVILRCVPISNHLYFYWYRQILGQKVEFLVSFYNNEISEKSEIFDDQFSVERPDGSNFTLKIRSTKLEDSAMYFCASGGRTQYFGPGTRLLVL.

Many counts were recorded for this clonotype. V is TRBV7-2 and J is TRBJ1-5, with D perhaps TRBD1 (5 bases). Germline V lookup: CDR1 SGHTA, CDR2 FQGNSA. V shed 5 bases and J shed 1 base, with 15 bases lying between them. The CDR3 contains 16 residues. The CDR3 loop reads CASSAGQVTSNQPQHF. CDR3 nucleotide sequence: TGTGCCAGCAGCGCCGGACAAGTAACGAGCAATCAGCCCCAGCATTTT.

This clonotype came up a few times. The gene calls are TRBV10-3 and TRBJ2-1; TRBD1 matches 7 bases. After removal of 6 bases from V and 0 bases from J, the junction contained 5 bases not matched to a gene. There are 15 residues in the CDR3. Per germline, CDR1 ENHRY and CDR2 SYGVKD. Here the CDR3 DNA reads TGTGCCATCAGAATGACAGGGAGCTCCTACAATGAGCAGTTCTTC. Amino acids: CAIRMTGSSYNEQFF.

The J gene is TRBJ1-1, the V gene TRBV9; unclear D gene. In germline, CDR1 is SGDLS, CDR2 YYNGEE. The CDR3 is made up of 16 amino acids. The ends were cut back, 3 bases at V and 0 bases at J, with 15 bases in the middle. CDR3 in amino acids: CASSAKSGPMNTEAFF. CDR3 nucleotide sequence: TGTGCCAGCAGCGCCAAGTCCGGCCCAATGAACACTGAAGCTTTCTTT.

Only a few counts were recorded for this clonotype. The chain's CDR3 is CASSLGLAGGQYNEQFF. Here the CDR3 DNA reads TGCGCCAGCAGCCTAGGACTAGCGGGGGGGCAGTACAATGAGCAGTTCTTC. The genes are TRBV5-1 and TRBJ2-1; 15 bases are shared with TRBD2. From germline, CDR1 is SGHRS and CDR2 YFSETQ. J gave up 4 bases and V 4 bases, and 6 bases lay outside the gene matches. CDR3 length: 17 amino acids.

This clonotype turned up a few times. The chain has TRBV6-2 or TRBV6-3 and TRBJ2-5; D is unresolved. The CDR3 has 13 amino acids. The V gene lost 8 bases and the J gene lost 2 bases, with 12 bases spanning the gap. Per the germline V gene, CDR1 is MNHEY and CDR2 is SVGEGT. CDR3 loop: CASSRSRQETQYF. The CDR3 nucleotides read TGTGCCAGCTCAAGGAGCAGACAAGAGACCCAGTACTTC.

J is TRBJ1-1 and V is TRBV10-3; possibly TRBD1 for D (5 bases). This CDR3 region has 14 residues. Per the germline V gene, CDR1 is ENHRY and CDR2 is SYGVKD. Trimming shortened V by 6 bases and J by 1 base, and 12 bases separated the two germline ends. The CDR3 DNA reads TGTGCCATCAGCCCCGGGACCCAGAACACTGAAGCTTTCTTT. It translates to CAISPGTQNTEAFF.

J is TRBJ2-5 and V is TRBV7-2; tentatively, D is TRBD2 (7 bases). V lost 1 base and J 0 bases, leaving 12 bases between the germline ends. The CDR3 covers 16 residues. Germline V gives CDR1 SGHTA, CDR2 FQGNSA. CDR3 bases: TGTGCCAGCAGCTTAGTGGCGGGGGCCTACCAAGAGACCCAGTACTTC. It translates to CASSLVAGAYQETQYF.

This clonotype was picked up a small number of times. This chain uses TRBV4-1 with TRBJ2-5; 11 nucleotides line up with TRBD2. The ends lost 1 base at V and 4 bases at J; junction bases unmatched: 11. The germline V gene encodes CDR1 MGHRA and CDR2 YSYEKL. CDR3 length equals 18 residues. In DNA form, the CDR3 reads TGCGCCAGCAGCCAAGCCCCGTCACTAGCGGGGGCAAGAGAGACCCAGTACTTC. Its protein is CASSQAPSLAGARETQYF.

There are many counts of this clonotype. This chain joins TRBV20-1 and TRBJ2-4; D perhaps matches TRBD1 (5 bases). V lost 6 bases to trimming and J lost 0 bases, with 9 bases between them. The CDR3 runs to 13 residues. Germline V gene lookup returns CDR1 DFQATT and CDR2 SNEGSKA (reference sequence). CDR3 residues: CSAQTVAKNIQYF. The CDR3 DNA is TGCAGTGCACAGACAGTAGCCAAAAACATTCAGTACTTC.

This clonotype has a single count. Being one base from a much bigger clone, this may be a read error. CDR3 amino acids: CASSLLFGRSSYNEQYF. CDR3 DNA: TGTGCCAGCAGCTTATTATTCGGCAGAAGCTCCTACAATGAGCAGTACTTC. The V and J genes are TRBV7-2 and TRBJ2-7; no clear D gene. CDR3 length: 17 residues. Trimming pared 2 bases from V and 7 bases from J, leaving 24 bases between. CDR1 is SGHTA, CDR2 FQGNSA, per germline.

This clonotype was observed a few times. The J gene is TRBJ2-7, the V gene TRBV12-5; D call uncertain. V was cut by 5 bases and J by 4 bases, with 12 bases left in between. The CDR3 spans 13 residues. CDR1 LGHNT and CDR2 FRNRAP come from the germline V gene. The CDR3 sequence: CASGASPYYEQYF. CDR3 coding DNA: TGTGCTAGTGGTGCATCCCCGTATTACGAGCAGTACTTC. Drawing the rest from reference TRBV12-5 and TRBJ2-7, the complete variable domain is DARVTQTPRHKVTEMGQEVTMRCQPILGHNTVFWYRQTMMQGLELLAYFRNRAPLDDSGMPKDRFSAEMPDATLATLKIQPSEPRDSAVYFCASGASPYYEQYFGPGTRLTVT.

This clonotype has a count of ten or more. This chain connects TRBV7-9 to TRBJ1-5; D ambiguous. The CDR3 runs 12 residues. Germline V lookup: CDR1 SEHNR, CDR2 FQNEAQ (reference sequence). Trimming stripped 1 base from V and 8 bases from J, with 6 bases between. Written as DNA, the CDR3 is TGTGCCAGCAGCTTAGGCGGTGAGCCCCAGCATTTT. This gives the protein CASSLGGEPQHF.

This clonotype has ten or more counts. The chain links TRBV20-1 to TRBJ2-3, with D perhaps TRBD2 (6 bases). Germline assignment: CDR1 DFQATT and CDR2 SNEGSKA (reference sequence). This CDR3 spans 16 amino acids. Trimming stripped 2 bases from V and 2 bases from J, with 17 bases between. CDR3: CSARQKWDWYTDTQYF. CDR3 DNA sequence: TGCAGTGCTAGACAAAAGTGGGACTGGTACACAGATACGCAGTATTTT.